The next 22 T cell receptor beta chains were all read from a single sample in a study of T cell repertoires in cytomegalovirus infection. TCRdb used MiXCR to reprocess the reads, holding one entry per CDR3 protein. The sample contains about 250,000 distinct CDR3 sequences, over 9% of which appear only once. Sequencing was carried out using PBMCs. Receptors originate from a human donor in good health (CMV status not recorded). Some clones in this sample may be carry-over from other donors' samples.

This clonotype was seen ten or more times. This sequence joins TRBV7-2 and TRBJ2-7; 8 bases match TRBD2. This CDR3 has 15 residues. With V trimmed by 6 bases and J by 4 bases, 11 bases remained unmatched. Germline V lookup: CDR1 SGHTA, CDR2 FQGNSA. The CDR3 DNA follows: TGTGCCAGCAGTTCCGGGACTAGTCTCGGGTACGAGCAGTACTTC. Amino acid sequence: CASSSGTSLGYEQYF.

This clonotype showed up many times. V usage is TRBV6-2 or TRBV6-3 and J usage is TRBJ1-5, with D uncertain. V was cut by 2 bases and J by 4 bases, with 6 bases left in between. The CDR3 is 13 residues long. Germline V gene sequence: CDR1 MNHEY, CDR2 SVGEGT. The CDR3 DNA sequence: TGTGCCAGCAGTTACGACATTAATCAGCCCCAGCATTTT. Encoded protein: CASSYDINQPQHF.

The table lists this clonotype with many counts. The gene calls are TRBV4-3 and TRBJ1-2; no definite D call. Germline CDR1 and CDR2: LGHNA and YSLEER. Trimming took 1 base from V and 7 from J, leaving 13 bases between them. CDR3 length: 14 residues. CDR3 nucleotide sequence: TGCGCCAGCAGCCAAGTGTTGAGGGAGAGTGGCTACACCTTC. It specifies CASSQVLRESGYTF.

This clonotype came up many times. V usage is TRBV7-2 and J usage is TRBJ2-3, with D possibly matching TRBD1 (5 bases). Germline loops: CDR1 SGHTA, CDR2 FQGNSA. This CDR3 spans 13 amino acids. Trimming left V 5 bases short and J 6 bases short, with 12 bases between. CDR3 nucleotides: TGTGCCAGCAGCCCCCAGGGTTCGGATACGCAGTATTTT. Its protein product is CASSPQGSDTQYF. The variable domain in full, completed from reference TRBV7-2 and TRBJ2-3, reads GAGVSQSPSNKVTEKGKDVELRCDPISGHTALYWYRQSLGQGLEFLIYFQGNSAPDKSGLPSDRFSAERTGGSVSTLTIQRTQQEDSAVYLCASSPQGSDTQYFGPGTRLTVL.

This clonotype came up a few times. The rearrangement links TRBV29-1 to TRBJ1-1, with D possibly TRBD1 on 6 matching bases. CDR1 and CDR2 (germline): SQVTM, ANQGSEA. This CDR3 region has 14 residues. V lost 5 bases, J lost 1 base, and 14 bases lay in between. The CDR3 DNA follows: TGCAGCGTTAGGCAGGGGATGGAGAACACTGAAGCTTTCTTT. This sequence encodes CSVRQGMENTEAFF.

V gene TRBV5-6 combines with J gene TRBJ1-4, with no clear D. The germline V and J ends were trimmed by 2 bases and 0 bases, with 14 bases remaining between them. CDR3 length equals 17 residues. Germline CDR1 SGHDT, CDR2 YYEEEE. The CDR3 sequence is CASSFSDGLATNEKLFF. CDR3 DNA sequence: TGTGCCAGCAGCTTTTCGGACGGACTTGCAACTAATGAAAAACTGTTTTTT.

The chain joins TRBV2 to TRBJ1-5, with a possible D match to TRBD1 (5 bases). V was cut by 3 bases and J by 0 bases, with 6 bases left in between. Germline CDR1 is SNHLY and CDR2 is FYNNEI. CDR3 length: 14 residues. The CDR3 reads CASSEQGSNQPQHF. The CDR3, as DNA: TGTGCCAGCAGTGAGCAGGGTAGCAATCAGCCCCAGCATTTT. The full variable domain, its missing parts supplied by reference TRBV2 and TRBJ1-5, is EPEVTQTPSHQVTQMGQEVILRCVPISNHLYFYWYRQILGQKVEFLVSFYNNEISEKSEIFDDQFSVERPDGSNFTLKIRSTKLEDSAMYFCASSEQGSNQPQHFGDGTRLSIL.

The gene calls are TRBV7-2 and TRBJ2-5, with 16 bases matching TRBD2. The CDR3 length is 17 residues. The germline CDR1 and CDR2 sequences are SGHTA and FQGNSA. The J segment lost 0 bases and the V segment lost 3 bases, leaving 1 base of the junction unmatched. The DNA of the CDR3 is TGTGCCAGCAGCTTGGGACTAGCGGGGGGGTACCAAGAGACCCAGTACTTC. It yields the protein CASSLGLAGGYQETQYF.

This clonotype occurred many times. J is TRBJ1-2 and V is TRBV6-1, with 8 bases lining up with TRBD1. CDR1 is MNHNS and CDR2 is SASEGT in the germline V gene. The J segment lost 8 bases and the V segment lost 6 bases, leaving 8 bases of the junction unmatched. The CDR3 length is 13 residues. The CDR3 loop reads CASSFLTGVGYTF. CDR3 nucleotide sequence: TGTGCCAGCAGCTTCCTGACAGGGGTCGGCTACACCTTC.

This clonotype was counted ten times or more. The J gene is TRBJ1-1, the V gene TRBV7-2; D not resolved. The CDR3 is made up of 15 amino acids. V was shortened by 3 bases and J by 1 base, with 12 bases between the two germline ends. Germline values: CDR1 SGHTA, CDR2 FQGNSA. CDR3 in amino acids: CASSLTVGGNTEAFF. The CDR3 coding sequence is TGTGCCAGCAGCTTGACGGTGGGAGGGAACACTGAAGCTTTCTTT.

In its sample, this clonotype was seen many times. This chain joins TRBV6-1 and TRBJ2-5, with 7 nucleotides matching TRBD1. The CDR3 is 14 residues long. J gave up 5 bases and V 7 bases, and 10 bases lay outside the gene matches. Germline assignment: CDR1 MNHNS and CDR2 SASEGT. In nucleotides, the CDR3 is TGTGCCAGCATTCGGACAGGCTCTACGGAGACCCAGTACTTC. Translating gives CASIRTGSTETQYF.

There are many counts of this clonotype. This rearrangement joins TRBV11-3 to TRBJ2-2; a possible D gene is TRBD2 (6 bases). Trimming removed 0 bases at V and 7 bases at J, with 9 bases between. The CDR3 extends over 14 amino acids. Germline loops: CDR1 SGHNT, CDR2 YENEEA. DNA for the CDR3: TGTGCCAGCAGCTTAGAGGGGGGACGCGGGGAGCTGTTTTTT. It codes for CASSLEGGRGELFF.

The table lists this clonotype with a few counts. The rearrangement links TRBV20-1 to TRBJ2-3; 10 bases fit TRBD2. The germline V gene has CDR1 DFQATT and CDR2 SNEGSKA (reference sequence). The CDR3 is 15 amino acids. Trimming at V came to 5 bases and at J to 3 bases, leaving 8 bases not matched to a gene. CDR3 sequence reads: CSAFSGRWLTDTQYF. For the CDR3, the DNA is TGCAGTGCTTTTAGCGGGAGGTGGTTAACAGATACGCAGTATTTT.

This clonotype was seen a handful of times. This chain joins TRBV20-1 and TRBJ2-3; 9 nucleotides line up with TRBD2. The germline CDR1 and CDR2 sequences are DFQATT and SNEGSKA (reference sequence). This CDR3 spans 14 amino acids. V lost 5 bases to trimming and J lost 7 bases; unmatched junction nucleotides: 10. CDR3 sequence reads: CSAGTSGFTYTQYF. For the CDR3, the DNA is TGCAGTGCTGGAACTAGCGGGTTCACTTATACGCAGTATTTT.

There are many counts of this clonotype. The J gene is TRBJ1-4, the V gene TRBV7-2; possibly TRBD1 for D (5 bases). The V gene's germline CDR1 is SGHTA and CDR2 FQGNSA. This CDR3 spans 15 amino acids. Deletions cut 3 bases from V and 0 bases from J, with 8 bases between. The CDR3, as DNA: TGTGCCAGCAGCTTCGGGGGTGCAACTAATGAAAAACTGTTTTTT. Translation gives CASSFGGATNEKLFF.

This clonotype was seen repeatedly, ten times or more. The chain uses TRBV5-1 and TRBJ1-4, with 7 bases aligning to TRBD1. CDR3 size: 16 residues. J gave up 0 bases and V 0 bases, and 2 bases lay outside the gene matches. Germline V CDR1 and CDR2: SGHRS, YFSETQ. For the CDR3, the DNA is TGCGCCAGCAGCTTGGGGGACAGTGCAACTAATGAAAAACTGTTTTTT. Amino acid sequence: CASSLGDSATNEKLFF.

In the case of this clonotype: The junction does not match germline at one end; this may be a read error. The chain couples TRBV12-3 or TRBV12-4 to TRBJ1-2; D unclear. The CDR3 consists of 12 residues. CDR3 coding DNA: TGTGTCAGCAGTTTAGATTACTATGGCTACACCTTC. This encodes CVSSLDYYGYTF.

Remarks on this clonotype: A clone one base away is much larger, so this may be a read error. The rearrangement links TRBV28 to TRBJ2-4; D gene ambiguous. There are 14 residues in the CDR3. CDR1 is MDHEN and CDR2 is SYDVKM in the germline V gene. CDR3 DNA: TGTGCCAGCAGAGGAGCGATACCGAAAAACATTCAGAACTTC. Protein product: CASRGAIPKNIQNF. Variable domain in full (rest from reference TRBV28 and TRBJ2-4): DVKVTQSSRYLVKRTGEKVFLECVQDMDHENMFWYRQDPGLGLRLIYFSYDVKMKEKGDIPEGYSVSREKKERFSLILESASTNQTSMYLCASRGAIPKNIQNFGAGTRLSVL.

The J gene is TRBJ2-1, the V gene TRBV4-1; D is unclear. The CDR3 is 14 residues long. Deletions cut 5 bases from V and 3 bases from J, with 11 bases between. Germline CDR1 is MGHRA and CDR2 is YSYEKL. The CDR3 coding sequence is TGCGCCAGCAGCTCGGCTATACTCTACAATGAGCAGTTCTTC. This sequence encodes CASSSAILYNEQFF.

The chain has TRBV25-1 and TRBJ2-3, with D possibly being TRBD2 (6 bases). Trimming removed 6 bases at V and 6 bases at J, with 16 bases between. This CDR3 comprises 14 residues. The V gene's germline CDR1 is MGHDK and CDR2 SYGVNS. CDR3 DNA: TGTGCCAGCAGGGGGACTCCTCCGGGGGATACGCAGTATTTT. It specifies CASRGTPPGDTQYF.

There are many counts of this clonotype. The chain is built from TRBV7-2 and TRBJ1-2; 8 bases match TRBD1. From germline, CDR1 is SGHTA and CDR2 FQGNSA. This CDR3 is built from 13 residues. Trimming at V came to 6 bases and at J to 8 bases, leaving 8 bases not matched to a gene. For the CDR3, the DNA is TGTGCCAGCAGGGAGACAGGGGTGGGAGGCTACACCTTC. This sequence encodes CASRETGVGGYTF.

At least ten counts were recorded for this clonotype. The CDR3 spells CASSLAYKGLVVGNEQFF. In DNA, the CDR3 is TGTGCCAGCAGCTTAGCCTACAAAGGACTAGTGGTTGGCAATGAGCAGTTCTTC. The chain combines TRBV7-6 with TRBJ2-1; 7 nucleotides match TRBD2. This CDR3 contains 18 residues. Germline CDR1 reads SGHVS; CDR2 reads FNYEAQ. The V segment lost 0 bases and the J segment 6 bases; nucleotides outside the gene matches: 14.